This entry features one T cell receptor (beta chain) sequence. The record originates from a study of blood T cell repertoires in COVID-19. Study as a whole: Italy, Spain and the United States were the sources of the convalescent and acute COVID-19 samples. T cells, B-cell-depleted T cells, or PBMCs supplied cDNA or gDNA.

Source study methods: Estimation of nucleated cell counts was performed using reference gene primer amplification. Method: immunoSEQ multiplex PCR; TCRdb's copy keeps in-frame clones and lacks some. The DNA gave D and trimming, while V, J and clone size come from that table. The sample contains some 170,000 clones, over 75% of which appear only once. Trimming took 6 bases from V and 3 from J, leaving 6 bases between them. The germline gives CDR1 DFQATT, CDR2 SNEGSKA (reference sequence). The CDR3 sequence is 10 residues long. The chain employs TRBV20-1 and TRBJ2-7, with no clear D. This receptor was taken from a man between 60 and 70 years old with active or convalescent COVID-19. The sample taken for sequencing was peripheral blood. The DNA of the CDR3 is TGCAGTGCCCAGAACTACGAGCAGTACTTC. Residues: CSAQNYEQYF.